These T cell receptor beta chains were read from a single sample in a study of early stage breast cancer tumors. This table comes from immunoSEQ multiplex PCR, and its TCRdb copy is limited to in-frame clones, with some not included. Of about 72,000 clones in the sample, 79% were seen once. The specimen was blood. These TCRs come from a person in their sixties or seventies with breast cancer. Each CDR3 is given without its conserved first and last residue. Size values are once, few and many counts, or a class for expanded clones, and some rows have none.

j_call	clone_size	v_call	cdr3_aa
TRBJ2-2	NA	TRBV5-1	ASSPTGAVNTGELF
TRBJ1-2	NA	TRBV6-1	ATRDILNYGYT
TRBJ1-5	NA	TRBV19	ASKPRMGWNQPQH
TRBJ1-1	few	TRBV5-8	ASSLGGIRVEAF
TRBJ1-6	NA	TRBV25-1	ASSEDGGAGNSPLH
TRBJ2-5	NA	TRBV30	AWTEGNQETQY
TRBJ1-2	NA	TRBV19	ASSIVPRPLGTGESNYGYT
TRBJ2-4	few	TRBV27	ASSPTRQGSAKNIQY
TRBJ2-2	NA	TRBV11-2	ASSPGVGGNTGELF
TRBJ2-7	NA	TRBV2	ASQQPGQGVNEQY
TRBJ2-3	NA	TRBV5-4	ASSHDPGSTDTQY
TRBJ2-5	NA	TRBV9	ASSVDGRPAGTQY
TRBJ1-1	NA	TRBV6-5	ASKTGGVTEAF
TRBJ2-5	NA	TRBV4-1	ASSQGWAEQETQY
TRBJ1-2	NA	TRBV6-6	ASRERRGRLPGST
TRBJ2-1	few	TRBV5-1	ASSFRLGTSSHEQF
TRBJ1-3	NA	TRBV2	ASKPDSGNTIY
TRBJ2-1	NA	TRBV7-9	ASSGSGASYNEQF
TRBJ1-6	NA	TRBV5-4	ASSDSGEFSPLH
TRBJ2-3	NA	TRBV4-1	ASSDTRARATVAQY
TRBJ2-3	NA	TRBV5-4	ASRTSGITDTQY
TRBJ2-7	NA	TRBV11-2	ASSSIGGSYEQY
TRBJ2-7	NA	TRBV28	ASSSPGVGTPYEQY
TRBJ1-5	NA	TRBV15	ATSTRTTGEPQH
TRBJ2-7	once	TRBV5-1	ASSRGQGGRYEQY
TRBJ2-2	NA	TRBV5-1	ASSLEFQGARTGELF
TRBJ1-2	NA	TRBV5-1	ASSYDRSYGYT
TRBJ2-7	once	TRBV19	AKPGQGSYEQY
TRBJ1-4	few	TRBV7-9	ASSRPGQENEKLF
TRBJ2-1	NA	TRBV11-3	ASSSRKRGESEQF
TRBJ2-7	NA	TRBV6-1	ASSSGAYEQY
TRBJ2-2	NA	TRBV7-6	ASSLEQGGELF
TRBJ2-1	few	TRBV5-1	ASSLIWGGDEQF
TRBJ1-5	NA	TRBV28	ASSLSGGWNQPQH
TRBJ1-6	few	TRBV27	ASWGANSPLH